One and the same sample provided the 8 T cell receptor beta chains below, sequenced in a study of PD-L1 blockade in urothelial cancer. Sequencing was performed with immunoSEQ multiplex PCR; in TCRdb, only in-frame clones are kept and a portion is missing. Among approximately 71,000 clones listed, 84% were seen once. Time point noted: pretreatment peripheral blood. The input for sequencing was PBMCs, taken around atezolizumab (anti-PD-L1) treatment. All receptors come from a woman in her seventies with urothelial cancer.

Here the CDR3 DNA reads TGTGCCTTGATCTATGGACAGGGGGCCCATCGCCCTGAAGCTTTCTTT. As protein: CALIYGQGAHRPEAFF. The V call is TRBV30, the J call TRBJ1-1; 11 bases fit TRBD1. This CDR3 comprises 16 residues. With 7 bases clipped from V and 6 bases from J, the junction kept 16 bases outside the gene matches. Per germline, CDR1 GTSNPN and CDR2 SVGIG (reference sequence).

This clone has a handful of counts. The rearrangement joins TRBV11-2 to TRBJ2-1; 10 nucleotides match TRBD2. CDR3 length equals 18 residues. CDR1 is SGHAT and CDR2 is FQNNGV in the germline V gene. Unmatched junction bases numbered 9, after V lost 1 base and J lost 3 bases. CDR3 sequence reads: CASSLVFSASGSYNEQFF. The CDR3 nucleotides read TGTGCCAGCAGCTTAGTCTTTTCAGCTAGCGGGAGCTACAATGAGCAGTTCTTC.

The chain employs TRBV18 and TRBJ2-1; 9 nucleotides agree with TRBD2. This CDR3 contains 18 residues. The germline V gene has CDR1 KGHSH and CDR2 LQKENI. V lost 6 bases, J lost 7 bases, and 19 bases stayed unmatched. The CDR3: CASSLVSAGTSILNEQFF. In nucleotides, the CDR3 is TGTGCCAGCTCCCTAGTCTCGGCCGGGACTAGCATATTGAATGAGCAGTTCTTC.

J is TRBJ1-2 and V is TRBV30, with 7 positions matching TRBD1. This CDR3 has 12 amino acids. V was clipped by 1 base and J by 13 bases; unmatched bases: 9. In germline, CDR1 is GTSNPN, CDR2 SVGIG (reference sequence). Written as DNA, the CDR3 is TGTGCCTGGAGTGCCGGGACAGCCGGAATCACCTTC. Its translation is CAWSAGTAGITF.

This clone was seen a handful of times. The rearrangement links TRBV11-2 to TRBJ1-4; 10 nucleotides line up with TRBD1. Trimming removed 7 bases from V and 4 bases from J; junction bases left unmatched: 3. The CDR3 runs 14 residues. Germline loops: CDR1 SGHAT, CDR2 FQNNGV. The CDR3 DNA reads TGTGCCAGCACCGGGGACAGGGGTAATGAAAAACTGTTTTTT. Amino acid sequence: CASTGDRGNEKLFF. Supplemented by reference TRBV11-2 and TRBJ1-4, the full variable domain reads EAGVAQSPRYKIIEKRQSVAFWCNPISGHATLYWYQQILGQGPKLLIQFQNNGVVDDSQLPKDRFSAERLKGVDSTLKIQPAKLEDSAVYLCASTGDRGNEKLFFGSGTQLSVL.

V usage is TRBV7-9 and J usage is TRBJ2-3, with TRBD2 matching 7 bases. The germline V gene has CDR1 SEHNR and CDR2 FQNEAQ (reference sequence). This CDR3 has 16 amino acids. Trimming at V came to 4 bases and at J to 0 bases, leaving 7 bases not matched to a gene. CDR3 in DNA: TGTGCCAGCAGCTACATCCCGGGGGGAAGCACAGATACGCAGTATTTT. Residues: CASSYIPGGSTDTQYF.

This clone has just a few counts. The V gene is TRBV7-2, the J gene TRBJ2-1; D ambiguous. Trimming cost V 5 bases and J 4 bases, with 6 bases left between them. CDR1 and CDR2 from the germline V gene are SGHTA and FQGNSA. The CDR3 is made up of 12 amino acids. CDR3 sequence reads: CASSTGYNEQFF. CDR3 sequence (DNA): TGTGCCAGCAGCACCGGGTACAATGAGCAGTTCTTC.

CDR3 residues: CASSQAAAGLAGNDEQFF. CDR3 DNA: TGCGCCAGCAGCCAAGCCGCCGCGGGGCTAGCGGGAAACGATGAGCAGTTCTTC. The rearrangement joins TRBV4-1 to TRBJ2-1; TRBD2 matches 9 bases. This CDR3 is built from 18 residues. The V gene's germline CDR1 is MGHRA and CDR2 YSYEKL. V was clipped by 1 base and J by 8 bases; unmatched bases: 15.